The rows below give T cell receptor beta chains drawn from one sample of a study of post-analysis software for immune sequencing data. Each CDR3 protein gets one entry after TCRdb re-called the PCR reads with MiXCR. The repertoire holds hundreds of thousands of distinct CDR3 sequences, 53% seen once, with roughly 4.4% in the top ten. The sample was blood. These receptors were taken from a girl aged 5-17 years with multiple sclerosis. CDR3s leave out the opening cysteine and the closing phenylalanine or tryptophan. The order of the fields is V gene, CDR3 length, CDR3 protein.

TRBV2	13	ASNLEGLAKNIQY
TRBV5-1	13	ASSSPRDRNEKLF
TRBV4-1	13	ASNQPSGHTDTQY
TRBV29-1	12	SAGPRGSAGELF
TRBV10-2	9	ASLERHEQY
TRBV12-3/TRBV12-4	12	ASSLSVSAYGYT
TRBV12-3/TRBV12-4	17	ASSSTGTSGRTSYNEQY
TRBV20-1	15	SAKTSGGPLGANVLT
TRBV29-1	12	SATTSGGAYEQY
TRBV5-1	15	ASSKDWVGVMNTEAF
TRBV12-3/TRBV12-4	12	ASGLGQGYEKLF
TRBV5-1	11	ASSLAEREKLF
TRBV5-1	14	ASSLSMGQGWDTQY
TRBV20-1	13	SARDGSGSYNEQF
TRBV6-6	9	ASKMNTEAF
TRBV5-1	11	ASSLSAVYGYT
TRBV9	13	ASSVGGKGGDIQY
TRBV6-5	14	ASSHRGGGGNTEAF
TRBV12-3/TRBV12-4	13	ASSSRGQGHQPQH
TRBV5-1	12	ASSLAGGANEQF
TRBV20-1	12	SARATPNYNEQF
TRBV6-1	15	ASSADSAILAKNIQY
TRBV4-1	17	ASSQDKGTSGENQETQY
TRBV14	14	ASSPRVAGFVYEQY
TRBV29-1	12	SVSGTGDKYEQY
TRBV29-1	11	SVAGRTTDTQY
TRBV6-5	11	ASSSTGGSGYT
TRBV5-1	12	ASSLAQGFPEQY
TRBV5-1	13	ASSLGQGSADTQY
TRBV5-1	12	ASSLARAGETQY
TRBV3-1	12	ASSQFGTSDEQF
TRBV5-1	13	ASTYLLGVDGELF
TRBV29-1	12	SVAQGDKRNEQF
TRBV20-1	13	SARDGGLNTGELF
TRBV20-1	13	SASEGSGKADTQY
TRBV6-4	13	ASSDSTRDSRSYT
TRBV28	13	ASSLSGLAYDEQF
TRBV18	15	ASSPLGTSGRLTEQF
TRBV6-1	8	ASRLEKLF
TRBV5-1	12	ASSLDSDSSEQF
TRBV5-1	11	ASSSGQLEKLF
TRBV4-1	13	ASSQVGAANTEAF
TRBV6-5	14	ASRRAGTLMNTEAF
TRBV30	13	AWSVPGTGNSPLH
TRBV29-1	8	SVGNNEQF
TRBV7-9	12	ASSLASVAGTQY
TRBV29-1	11	SVKGQSTDTQY
TRBV10-3	14	AISVDSPIPGNTIY
TRBV12-3/TRBV12-4	14	ASSPARPVGSYEQY
TRBV20-1	8	SAHKETQY
TRBV29-1	12	SVEVGGGWTEAF
TRBV7-2	13	ASSLSGQEHSPLH
TRBV7-8	13	ASSARQATGHEQY
TRBV29-1	10	SVEHAYYGYT
TRBV15	12	ATSRGLGMDTQY